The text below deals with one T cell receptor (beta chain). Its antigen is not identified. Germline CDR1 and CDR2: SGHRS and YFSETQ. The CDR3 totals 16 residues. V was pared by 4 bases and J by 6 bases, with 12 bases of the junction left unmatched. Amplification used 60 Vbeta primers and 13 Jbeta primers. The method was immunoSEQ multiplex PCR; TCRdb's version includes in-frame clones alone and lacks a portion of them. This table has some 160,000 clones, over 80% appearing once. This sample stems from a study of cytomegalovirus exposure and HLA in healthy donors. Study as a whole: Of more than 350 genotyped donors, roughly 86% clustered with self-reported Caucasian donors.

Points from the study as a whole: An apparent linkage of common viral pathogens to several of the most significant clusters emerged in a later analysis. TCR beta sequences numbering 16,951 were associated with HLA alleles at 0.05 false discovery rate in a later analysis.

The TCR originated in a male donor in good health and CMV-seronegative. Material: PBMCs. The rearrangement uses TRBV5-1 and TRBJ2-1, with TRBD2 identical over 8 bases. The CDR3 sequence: CASSANSGLVGNEQFF. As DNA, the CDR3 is TGCGCCAGCAGCGCGAATTCGGGACTAGTTGGCAATGAGCAGTTCTTC.